The clone carrying this T cell receptor beta chain came up many times. Antigen specificity is unknown. TCRdb redid the calling of the 5' RACE reads with MiXCR, one entry per CDR3 protein. The sample lists some 390,000 distinct CDR3 sequences; 6.2% were seen once. This record comes from a study of T cells after yellow fever vaccination. Study results and limitations: Most primary-vaccination clones recurred post-booster (nearly 98% CD4, 85% to 90% CD8). Only a small proportion of the clonotypes turned up in both the CD4 and the CD8 compartments, likely arising from convergent recombination. A weaker but faster secondary response was observed, peaking on day 5 versus 15.

Germline-derived CDR1 and CDR2 are MNHEY and SMNVEV (reference sequence). The CDR3 runs 14 residues. With 5 bases removed from V and 7 bases from J, the gap between germline ends came to 17 bases. V usage is TRBV27 and J usage is TRBJ2-5, with D maybe TRBD2 (6 bases). This TCR was recovered from a young man who received the YFV17D yellow fever vaccine. Sequencing used PBMCs, obtained 5 days after the yellow fever booster vaccination. CDR3 region: CASSPKWGEGTQYF. The CDR3, as DNA: TGTGCCAGCAGTCCAAAGTGGGGGGAAGGGACCCAGTACTTC.